Sequencing of this T cell receptor beta chain was carried out in a study of blood T cells in healthy people across ages. Through a sample-barcoded 5' primer and a J-beta primer mix, a second PCR was run for about 6 to 11 cycles. Every single cDNA molecule received a tag from a template-switch adaptor with 12 random nucleotides. From each sample, at least 2.5 million paired-end reads containing CDR3 were obtained. TCRdb analysed the 5' RACE reads with MiXCR anew, one entry per CDR3 protein. Of about 1.4 million distinct CDR3 sequences listed, 55% to 75% are singletons. This clonotype was observed a handful of times. CDR1 and CDR2 (germline): DFQATT, SNEGSKA (reference sequence). V dropped 0 bases and J dropped 1 base, with 12 bases sitting between them. This CDR3 is built from 15 residues.

Sequenced input: blood. The receptor was isolated from a man aged 18-30 years in good health. The gene calls are TRBV20-1 and TRBJ2-5, with D possibly being TRBD1 or TRBD2 (5 bases each). The CDR3, as DNA: TGCAGTGCTAGAGATCCGGGGACCACCCAAGAGACCCAGTACTTC. Translation: CSARDPGTTQETQYF.